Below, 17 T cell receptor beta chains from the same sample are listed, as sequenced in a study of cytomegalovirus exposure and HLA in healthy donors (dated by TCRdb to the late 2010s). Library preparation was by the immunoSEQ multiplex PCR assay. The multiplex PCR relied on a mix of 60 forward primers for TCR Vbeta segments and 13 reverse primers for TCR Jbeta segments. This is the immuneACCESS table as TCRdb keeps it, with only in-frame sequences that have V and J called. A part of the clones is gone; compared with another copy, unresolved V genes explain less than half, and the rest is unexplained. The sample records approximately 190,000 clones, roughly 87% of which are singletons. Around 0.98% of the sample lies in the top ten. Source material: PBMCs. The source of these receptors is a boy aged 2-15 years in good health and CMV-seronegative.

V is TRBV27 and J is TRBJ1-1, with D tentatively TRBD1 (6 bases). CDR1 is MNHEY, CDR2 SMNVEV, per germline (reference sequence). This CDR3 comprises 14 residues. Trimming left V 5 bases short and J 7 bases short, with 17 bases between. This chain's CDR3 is CASSMSRDMVEAFF. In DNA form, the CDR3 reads TGTGCCAGCAGTATGTCCCGGGACATGGTTGAAGCTTTCTTT.

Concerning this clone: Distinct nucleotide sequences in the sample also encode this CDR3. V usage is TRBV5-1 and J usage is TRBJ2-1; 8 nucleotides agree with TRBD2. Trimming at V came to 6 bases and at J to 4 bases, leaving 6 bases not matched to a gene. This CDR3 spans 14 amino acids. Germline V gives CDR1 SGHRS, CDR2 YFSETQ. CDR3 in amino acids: CASTPSGGYNEQFF. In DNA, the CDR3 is TGCGCCAGCACCCCCAGCGGGGGTTACAATGAGCAGTTCTTC.

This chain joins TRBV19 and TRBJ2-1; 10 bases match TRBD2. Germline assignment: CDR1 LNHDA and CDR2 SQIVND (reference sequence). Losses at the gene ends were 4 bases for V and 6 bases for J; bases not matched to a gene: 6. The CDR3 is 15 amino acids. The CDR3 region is CASSTRTSGGNEQFF. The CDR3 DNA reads TGTGCCAGTAGTACCCGGACTAGCGGTGGCAATGAGCAGTTCTTC.

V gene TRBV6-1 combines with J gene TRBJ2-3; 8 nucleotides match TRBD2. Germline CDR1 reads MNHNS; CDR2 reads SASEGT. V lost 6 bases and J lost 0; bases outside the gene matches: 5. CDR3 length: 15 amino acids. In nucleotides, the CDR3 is TGTGCCAGCAGCCCACTAGCGGCGAGCACAGATACGCAGTATTTT. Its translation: CASSPLAASTDTQYF.

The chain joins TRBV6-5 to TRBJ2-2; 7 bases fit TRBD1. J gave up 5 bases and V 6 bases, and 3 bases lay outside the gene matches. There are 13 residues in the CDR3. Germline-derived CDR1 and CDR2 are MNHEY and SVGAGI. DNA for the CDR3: TGTGCCAGCAGGTACAGGGGAACCGGGGAGCTGTTTTTT. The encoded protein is CASRYRGTGELFF.

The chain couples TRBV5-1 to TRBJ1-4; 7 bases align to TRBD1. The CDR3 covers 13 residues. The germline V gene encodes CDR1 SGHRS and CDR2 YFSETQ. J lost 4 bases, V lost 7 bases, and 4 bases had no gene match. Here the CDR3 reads CASAGQYNEKLFF. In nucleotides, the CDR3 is TGCGCCAGCGCGGGACAGTATAATGAAAAACTGTTTTTT.

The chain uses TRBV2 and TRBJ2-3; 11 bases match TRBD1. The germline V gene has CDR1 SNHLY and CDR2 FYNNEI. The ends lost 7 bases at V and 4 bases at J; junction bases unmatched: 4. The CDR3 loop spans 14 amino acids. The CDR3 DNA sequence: TGTGCCAGCATCCGGACAGGGGGCTCAGATACGCAGTATTTT. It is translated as CASIRTGGSDTQYF.

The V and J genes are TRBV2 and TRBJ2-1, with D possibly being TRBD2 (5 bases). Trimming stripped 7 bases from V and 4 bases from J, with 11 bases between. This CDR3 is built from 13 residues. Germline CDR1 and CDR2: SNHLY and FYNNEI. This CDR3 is CASTGREYNEQFF. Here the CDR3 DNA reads TGTGCCAGCACAGGAAGGGAGTACAATGAGCAGTTCTTC.

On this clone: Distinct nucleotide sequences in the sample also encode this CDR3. The CDR3 loop is CASSWTGGNQPQHF. CDR3 nucleotide sequence: TGTGCCAGCAGTTGGACAGGGGGCAATCAGCCCCAGCATTTT. The chain combines TRBV6-1 with TRBJ1-5; 9 nucleotides match TRBD1. The CDR3 consists of 14 residues. CDR1 is MNHNS and CDR2 is SASEGT in the germline V gene. Germline trimming cut 5 bases from V and 2 bases from J; bases unmatched to any gene: 1.

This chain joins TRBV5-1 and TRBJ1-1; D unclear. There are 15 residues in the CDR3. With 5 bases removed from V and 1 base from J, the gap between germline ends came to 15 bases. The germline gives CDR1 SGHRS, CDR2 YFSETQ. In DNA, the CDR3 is TGCGCCAGCAGTGCGGGTACCCCAGGGAACACTGAAGCTTTCTTT. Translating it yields CASSAGTPGNTEAFF.

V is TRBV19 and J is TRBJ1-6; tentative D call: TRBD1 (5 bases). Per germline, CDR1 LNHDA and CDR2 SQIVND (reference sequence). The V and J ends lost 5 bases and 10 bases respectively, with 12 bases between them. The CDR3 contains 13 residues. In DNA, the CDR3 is TGTGCCAGTAGTGCCGGACACAAATCACCCCTCCACTTT. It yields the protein CASSAGHKSPLHF. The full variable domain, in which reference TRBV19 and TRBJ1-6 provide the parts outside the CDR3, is DGGITQSPKYLFRKEGQNVTLSCEQNLNHDAMYWYRQDPGQGLRLIYYSQIVNDFQKGDIAEGYSVSREKKESFPLTVTSAQKNPTAFYLCASSAGHKSPLHFGNGTRLTVT.

The CDR3 DNA reads as TGTGCCAGCAGTGGGGTGGGGGCGCGGGAGCAGTACTTC. Translating it yields CASSGVGAREQYF. The chain employs TRBV28 and TRBJ2-7; TRBD1 might be the D (6 bases). V lost 5 bases and J lost 7, with 15 bases in between. The CDR3 is made up of 13 amino acids. Germline values: CDR1 MDHEN, CDR2 SYDVKM.

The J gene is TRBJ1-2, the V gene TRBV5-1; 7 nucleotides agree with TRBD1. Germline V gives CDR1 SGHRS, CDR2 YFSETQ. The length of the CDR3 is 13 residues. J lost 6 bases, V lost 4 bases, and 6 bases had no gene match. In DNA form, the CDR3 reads TGCGCCAGCAGCCCCGTCGACAGGGATGGCTACACCTTC. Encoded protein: CASSPVDRDGYTF.

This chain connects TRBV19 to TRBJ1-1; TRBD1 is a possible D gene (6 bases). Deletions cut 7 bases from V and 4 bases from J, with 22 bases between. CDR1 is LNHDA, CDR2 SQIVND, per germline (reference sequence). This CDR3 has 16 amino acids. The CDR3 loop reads CASIPLAAGERTEAFF. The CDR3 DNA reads TGTGCCAGTATTCCCCTCGCGGCAGGGGAGCGCACTGAAGCTTTCTTT.

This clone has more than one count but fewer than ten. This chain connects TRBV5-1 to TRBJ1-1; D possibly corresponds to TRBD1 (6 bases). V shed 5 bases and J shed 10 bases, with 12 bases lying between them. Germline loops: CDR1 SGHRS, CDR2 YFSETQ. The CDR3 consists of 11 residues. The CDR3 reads CASRYREVAFF. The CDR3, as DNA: TGCGCCAGCAGGTACAGGGAAGTAGCTTTCTTT.

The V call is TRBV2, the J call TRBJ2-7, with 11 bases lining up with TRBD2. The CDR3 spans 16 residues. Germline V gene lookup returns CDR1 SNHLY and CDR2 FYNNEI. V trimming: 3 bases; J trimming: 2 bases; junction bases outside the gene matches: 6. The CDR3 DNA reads TGTGCCAGCAGTGACATAACTAGCGGGGGAACCTACGAGCAGTACTTC. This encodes CASSDITSGGTYEQYF.

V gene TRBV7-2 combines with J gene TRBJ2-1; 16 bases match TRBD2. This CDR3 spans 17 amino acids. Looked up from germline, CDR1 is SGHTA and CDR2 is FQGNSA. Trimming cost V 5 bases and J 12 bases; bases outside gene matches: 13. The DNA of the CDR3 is TGTGCCAGCAGCGGATTCCCCGGGACTAGCGGGGGGGCGCGGCAGTTCTTC. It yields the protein CASSGFPGTSGGARQFF.